The 20 T cell receptor beta chains presented below share a single source sample, sequenced in a study of shared clonotypes between healthy human individuals. Data came from immunoSEQ multiplex PCR; TCRdb stores just in-frame clones and leaves some out. Of roughly 2.4 million clones in the sample, 90% to 96% are singletons; the top ten hold approximately 0.13%. Sequencing input: naive CD4+ T cells sorted from blood. Noted subset: CD45RA+ positively selected. These receptors originate from a man aged 18 to 29 in good health.

The gene calls are TRBV14 and TRBJ1-2, with a weak D call TRBD1 (6 bases). This CDR3 comprises 15 residues. CDR1 is SGHDN and CDR2 is FVKESK in the germline V gene. The V gene lost 1 base and the J gene lost 0 bases, with 9 bases spanning the gap. In DNA, the CDR3 is TGTGCCAGCAGCCAAGCCCCAGGGGCTAACTATGGCTACACCTTC. It codes for CASSQAPGANYGYTF.

This clone has a handful of counts. Here the CDR3 DNA reads TGTGCCAGCAGTCCTACAGGGGTCCATGGCTACACCTTC. Its protein product is CASSPTGVHGYTF. This sequence joins TRBV6-5 and TRBJ1-2; 7 bases agree with TRBD1. V trimming: 5 bases; J trimming: 6 bases; junction bases outside the gene matches: 6. The germline V gene encodes CDR1 MNHEY and CDR2 SVGAGI. The CDR3 loop spans 13 amino acids.

The J gene is TRBJ2-7, the V gene TRBV11-2; D may match TRBD1 or TRBD2 (6 bases each). The CDR3 has 15 residues. Germline CDR1 SGHAT, CDR2 FQNNGV. V gave up 1 base and J gave up 3 bases, with 13 bases separating them. The chain's CDR3 is CASSLGARDIYEQYF. The CDR3 DNA sequence: TGTGCCAGCAGCTTAGGTGCGCGGGACATCTACGAGCAGTACTTC.

The genes are TRBV15 and TRBJ1-2; TRBD1 matches at 7 bases. CDR1 and CDR2 (germline): LNHNV, YYDKDF (reference sequence). The V gene end was trimmed by 5 bases and the J gene end by 5 bases; junction bases not matched to a gene: 8. CDR3 length: 14 amino acids. The chain's CDR3 is CATSPKDRTYGYTF. In nucleotides, the CDR3 is TGTGCCACCAGCCCAAAGGACAGGACTTATGGCTACACCTTC.

The DNA of the CDR3 is TGTGCCAGCAGTGAATCACTAGCGGGGGGTTGGGAGACCCAGTACTTC. This translates into CASSESLAGGWETQYF. This sequence joins TRBV6-1 and TRBJ2-5; 12 bases align to TRBD2. Germline V CDR1 and CDR2: MNHNS, SASEGT. CDR3 length: 16 amino acids. The J segment lost 5 bases and the V segment lost 2 bases, leaving 6 bases of the junction unmatched.

The chain carries TRBV28 and TRBJ2-2; the D gene is possibly TRBD2 (6 bases). The CDR3 is 20 residues long. Trimming removed 5 bases at V and 0 bases at J, with 25 bases between. CDR1 and CDR2 (germline): MDHEN, SYDVKM. The DNA of the CDR3 is TGTGCCAGCAGTCTCGGCTATTTGCGGGGCCATATCACGAACACCGGGGAGCTGTTTTTT. Translation: CASSLGYLRGHITNTGELFF.

In this sample, this clone turned up once. This chain links TRBV7-2 with TRBJ2-1, with TRBD2 identical over 7 bases. The CDR3 has 16 amino acids. The ends lost 3 bases at V and 4 bases at J; junction bases unmatched: 9. In germline, CDR1 is SGHTA, CDR2 FQGNSA. CDR3 amino acids: CASSFQTSRRYNEQFF. DNA for the CDR3: TGTGCCAGCAGCTTCCAGACTAGCAGAAGATACAATGAGCAGTTCTTC.

The gene calls are TRBV5-6 and TRBJ1-4, with 7 nucleotides matching TRBD1. This CDR3 region has 15 residues. V gave up 2 bases and J gave up 7 bases; unmatched junction bases: 8. From germline, CDR1 is SGHDT and CDR2 YYEEEE. The DNA of the CDR3 is TGTGCCAGCAGCTTAGGGACAGCACAACGTGAAAAACTGTTTTTT. It specifies CASSLGTAQREKLFF.

The rearrangement joins TRBV19 to TRBJ2-1; the D gene is possibly TRBD1 (5 bases). V gave up 3 bases and J gave up 9 bases, with 12 bases separating them. The germline V gene has CDR1 LNHDA and CDR2 SQIVND (reference sequence). The CDR3 totals 13 residues. Here the CDR3 reads CASSISRGIEQFF. CDR3 coding DNA: TGTGCCAGTAGTATCTCTAGGGGTATTGAGCAGTTCTTC. Combining the CDR3 with reference TRBV19 and TRBJ2-1 gives the whole variable domain DGGITQSPKYLFRKEGQNVTLSCEQNLNHDAMYWYRQDPGQGLRLIYYSQIVNDFQKGDIAEGYSVSREKKESFPLTVTSAQKNPTAFYLCASSISRGIEQFFGPGTRLTVL.

The chain uses TRBV2 and TRBJ1-4; the match to TRBD1 covers 8 bases. After removal of 8 bases from V and 8 bases from J, the junction contained 4 bases not matched to a gene. Looked up from germline, CDR1 is SNHLY and CDR2 is FYNNEI. CDR3 length: 12 amino acids. The CDR3 nucleotides are TGTGCCAGCCGGCAGGGGGCAGAAAAACTGTTTTTT. Protein: CASRQGAEKLFF.

The chain recombines TRBV10-3 with TRBJ2-7; 7 bases are shared with TRBD2. The CDR3 has 14 residues. J gave up 7 bases and V 0 bases, and 6 bases lay outside the gene matches. CDR1 and CDR2 (germline): ENHRY, SYGVKD. This CDR3 is CAISESPGREEQYF. The CDR3 DNA reads TGTGCCATCAGTGAGTCGCCCGGGCGGGAGGAGCAGTACTTC.

A note on this clone: This sample includes further DNA sequences coding for the same CDR3. The chain carries TRBV7-2 and TRBJ1-5; D might be TRBD1 (6 bases). Germline lookup yields CDR1 SGHTA and CDR2 FQGNSA. This CDR3 comprises 15 residues. V lost 1 base to trimming and J lost 3 bases, with 10 bases between them. The CDR3 here is CASSLGRGANQPQHF. DNA for the CDR3: TGTGCCAGCAGCTTAGGCAGGGGTGCCAATCAGCCCCAGCATTTT. The variable domain in full, with the rest retrieved from reference TRBV7-2 and TRBJ1-5, is GAGVSQSPSNKVTEKGKDVELRCDPISGHTALYWYRQSLGQGLEFLIYFQGNSAPDKSGLPSDRFSAERTGGSVSTLTIQRTQQEDSAVYLCASSLGRGANQPQHFGDGTRLSIL.

The chain uses TRBV7-2 and TRBJ1-2; D call uncertain. V was cut by 1 base and J by 8 bases, with 14 bases left in between. Germline CDR1 reads SGHTA; CDR2 reads FQGNSA. The CDR3 contains 14 residues. The CDR3 nucleotides read TGTGCCAGCAGCTTAGTCGGCCCAACGGGAGGCTACACCTTC. Its protein product is CASSLVGPTGGYTF.

The V gene is TRBV15, the J gene TRBJ1-2, with D perhaps matching TRBD1 (5 bases). Germline V CDR1 and CDR2: LNHNV, YYDKDF (reference sequence). Trimming cost V 0 bases and J 4 bases, with 12 bases left between them. The CDR3 sequence is 15 residues long. Here the CDR3 reads CATSRDRGEVYGYTF. The CDR3 DNA follows: TGTGCCACCAGCAGAGATCGGGGGGAAGTCTATGGCTACACCTTC.

The V gene is TRBV15, the J gene TRBJ2-7, with TRBD1 matching over 10 bases. CDR3 length: 14 amino acids. CDR1 LNHNV and CDR2 YYDKDF come from the germline V gene (reference sequence). Losses at the gene ends were 3 bases for V and 6 bases for J; bases not matched to a gene: 5. The CDR3 sequence: CATSSDRGPVEQYF. CDR3 coding DNA: TGTGCCACCAGCAGCGACAGGGGGCCCGTCGAGCAGTACTTC.

Here the CDR3 DNA reads TGTGCCTGGACCTGGCAGGCTGGTGGCTACACCTTC. It translates to CAWTWQAGGYTF. The chain joins TRBV30 to TRBJ1-2; D remains unclear. The ends were cut back, 4 bases at V and 7 bases at J, with 13 bases in the middle. Germline V gives CDR1 GTSNPN, CDR2 SVGIG (reference sequence). This CDR3 comprises 12 residues.

The rearrangement links TRBV12-5 to TRBJ2-3; D not resolved. V dropped 3 bases and J dropped 2 bases, with 3 bases sitting between them. CDR1 is LGHNT and CDR2 is FRNRAP in the germline V gene. The CDR3 has 12 amino acids. For the CDR3, the DNA is TGTGCTAGTGGTTTAGACACAGATACGCAGTATTTT. Its protein product is CASGLDTDTQYF.

The chain recombines TRBV19 with TRBJ1-2, with D uncertain. The V end lost 4 bases, the J end lost 4 bases, and 16 bases lay between the germline ends. CDR3 length: 15 amino acids. The germline V gene encodes CDR1 LNHDA and CDR2 SQIVND (reference sequence). The CDR3 loop is CASSTLRQASYGYTF. CDR3 nucleotides: TGTGCCAGTAGTACCCTTCGACAAGCCAGCTATGGCTACACCTTC.

The chain has TRBV10-1 and TRBJ2-7, with 9 nucleotides matching TRBD2. Germline CDR1 and CDR2: WNHNN and SYGVQD (reference sequence). Trimming at V came to 3 bases and at J to 3 bases, leaving 9 bases not matched to a gene. The CDR3 covers 16 residues. CDR3 region: CASSDRLAGTNYEQYF. The CDR3 DNA follows: TGCGCCAGCAGTGATCGGCTAGCGGGGACTAACTACGAGCAGTACTTC.

Here the CDR3 DNA reads TGTGCCAGCAGTGCGTTTCCAGGGAACACTGAAGCTTTCTTT. This translates into CASSAFPGNTEAFF. The V call is TRBV6-4, the J call TRBJ1-1, with D uncertain. The CDR3 consists of 14 residues. The germline V gene has CDR1 MRHNA and CDR2 SNTAGT. Trimming stripped 4 bases from V and 1 base from J, with 10 bases between.